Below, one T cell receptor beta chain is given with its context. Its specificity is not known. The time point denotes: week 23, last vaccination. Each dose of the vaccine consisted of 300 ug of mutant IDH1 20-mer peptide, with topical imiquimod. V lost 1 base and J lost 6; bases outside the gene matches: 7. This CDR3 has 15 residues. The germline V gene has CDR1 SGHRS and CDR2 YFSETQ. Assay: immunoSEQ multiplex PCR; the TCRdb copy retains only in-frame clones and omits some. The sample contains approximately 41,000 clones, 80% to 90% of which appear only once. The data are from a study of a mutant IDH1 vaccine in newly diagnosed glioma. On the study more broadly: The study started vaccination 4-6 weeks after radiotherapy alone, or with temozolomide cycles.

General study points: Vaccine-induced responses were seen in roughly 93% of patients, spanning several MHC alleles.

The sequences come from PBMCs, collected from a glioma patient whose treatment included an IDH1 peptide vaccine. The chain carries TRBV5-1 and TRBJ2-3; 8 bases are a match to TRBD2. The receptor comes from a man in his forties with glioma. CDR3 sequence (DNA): TGCGCCAGCAGCTTGAATACGGGAGGGCTGGATACGCAGTATTTT. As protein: CASSLNTGGLDTQYF.